This T cell receptor (beta chain) was recovered during a study of PD-1 blockade in classical Hodgkin lymphoma (dated by TCRdb to about 2020). Regarding the study in general: Nivolumab dosing was 3 mg/kg intravenously every 2 weeks, continuing until either disease progression or unacceptable toxicity. The study used CyTOF and TCR beta sequencing to define a peripheral blood immune signature of response to PD-1 blockade in classical Hodgkin lymphoma. General findings and caveats noted by the study authors: Only a single clinical trial cohort was studied, and what caused the repertoire differences, possibly disease activity or prior therapy, remained undefined. Newly diagnosed patients were reported to have lower baseline TCR diversity than healthy donors, and relapsed/refractory patients were reported to have lower baseline TCR diversity still. Among trial patients, those achieving complete response had baseline diversity similar to that of newly diagnosed patients, while diversity was significantly lower in partial responders and progressors. Patients starting nivolumab less than 1 year after ASCT had lower diversity and were excluded from later analyses to avoid confounding by immune reconstitution. CD4+ but not CD8+ TCR diversity rose significantly by C4D1 (p=0.0027 vs p=0.16), most apparent in complete responders (p=0.02).

Concerning this clone itself: Its antigen is unknown. Base qualities are missing; no much larger clone stands one base away.

What this sample's time point label stands for: cycle 4 day 1 (C4D1), after less than 7 weeks of nivolumab. Every trial patient had relapsed after autologous stem cell transplantation, and cohorts A, B and C differed in prior brentuximab vedotin exposure. The trial cohort was composed of over 50 patients with relapsed/refractory classical Hodgkin lymphoma, for whom complete response, partial response or progressive disease was recorded as best overall response. In the multi-cohort phase II CheckMate 205 trial, trial patients received single-agent nivolumab. An independent review committee assessed best overall response using the 2007 International Working Group response criteria. Trial PBMCs were collected immediately before nivolumab initiation (C1D1) and during therapy at cycle 2 day 1 and cycle 4 day 1. Peripheral blood was collected in 8 mL Vacutainer Cell Preparation Tubes, from which PBMCs were isolated by centrifugation and then cryopreserved.

Genomic DNA was extracted with the Qiagen DNeasy kit from unsorted PBMCs and from negatively selected CD4+ and CD8+ fractions. Amplification of TCR beta CDR3 regions was done by immunoSEQ multiplex PCR with primers that anneal to V and J segments. A synthetic immune receptor repertoire was used to minimize amplification bias, and any residual bias was removed computationally once sequencing was done. On the authors' methods: Custom Python scripts were used to quantify repertoire diversity as the Shannon entropy index. Unsorted, CD4+ and CD8+ repertoires were analyzed separately, except in combined analyses where CD4+ and CD8+ sequences were merged in silico. A clone was considered expanded if an increase in frequency of at least 2-fold after treatment relative to C1D1 was found, and a pseudocount of 0.5 was applied to clones undetected at baseline. Clones with 0 or 1 copy at C1D1 were classified as singleton clones, and clones with 2 or more copies were classified as non-singleton clones. Clones expanded in unsorted samples were assigned a CD4+, CD8+ or unknown annotation through matching of protein sequences in sorted samples from the same patient. Wilcoxon tests on paired samples were used to test changes in diversity from C1D1 to C4D1. Here the immuneACCESS table is served through TCRdb, limited to in-frame sequences with V and J called. Missing clones are a known gap in these copies; in checked studies unresolved V genes cover under half, and the rest lacks a known reason. Clonal size and the V and J genes are those of that table, whereas D and trimming came from the DNA. Here the sample has around 50,000 clones; under 80% occur a single time. The ten largest clones take up more than 10% of the sample.

CDR1 and CDR2 (LNHNV, YYDKDF) derive from the germline V gene (reference sequence). V loses 1 base at its end and J loses 3 bases; junction bases beyond the gene matches: 5. Taken from cysteine to phenylalanine, the CDR3 has 16 residues. The sequence is cut down to CDR3 DNA, 48 bases in frame from base 1. This sequence uses TRBV15 and TRBJ2-2, with TRBD2 identical over 7 junction bases. The TCR was taken from a human donor with classical Hodgkin lymphoma. Here the sequenced sample was peripheral blood mononuclear cells (PBMCs), taken before the fourth cycle of nivolumab. The DNA sequence follows: TGTGCCACCAGCAGAGGGGAGGGACCCTACACCGGGGAGCTGTTTTTT. Its translation reads: CATSRGEGPYTGELFF.